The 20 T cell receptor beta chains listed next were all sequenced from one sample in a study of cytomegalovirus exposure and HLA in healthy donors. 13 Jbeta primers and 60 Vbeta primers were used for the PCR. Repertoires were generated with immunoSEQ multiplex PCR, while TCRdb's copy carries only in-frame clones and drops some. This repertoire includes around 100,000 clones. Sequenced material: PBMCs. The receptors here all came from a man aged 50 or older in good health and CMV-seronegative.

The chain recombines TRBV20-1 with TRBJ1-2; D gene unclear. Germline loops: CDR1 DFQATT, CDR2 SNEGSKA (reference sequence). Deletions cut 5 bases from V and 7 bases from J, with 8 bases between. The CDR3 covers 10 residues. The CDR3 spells CSAGESGYTF. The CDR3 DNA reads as TGCAGTGCTGGGGAGAGTGGCTACACCTTC.

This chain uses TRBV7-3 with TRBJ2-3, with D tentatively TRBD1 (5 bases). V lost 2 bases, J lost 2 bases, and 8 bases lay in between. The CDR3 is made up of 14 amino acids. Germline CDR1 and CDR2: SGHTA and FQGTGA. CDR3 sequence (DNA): TGTGCCAGCAGCTTAGGGGCTCCCACAGATACGCAGTATTTT. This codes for CASSLGAPTDTQYF. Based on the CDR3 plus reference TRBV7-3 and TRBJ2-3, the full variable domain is GAGVSQTPSNKVTEKGKYVELRCDPISGHTALYWYRQSLGQGPEFLIYFQGTGAADDSGLPNDRFFAVRPEGSVSTLKIQRTERGDSAVYLCASSLGAPTDTQYFGPGTRLTVL.

The chain's CDR3 is CASSVGLALSGKGEQYF. The CDR3 coding sequence is TGTGCCAGCAGCGTAGGATTAGCCCTTAGCGGGAAAGGCGAGCAGTACTTC. The rearrangement links TRBV9 to TRBJ2-7; 8 bases fit TRBD2. The CDR3 consists of 17 residues. Germline assignment: CDR1 SGDLS and CDR2 YYNGEE. V shed 0 bases and J 6 bases; nucleotides not matched to a gene: 14.

CDR3 sequence: CASSDVTVLVGGYTF. CDR3 DNA: TGTGCCAGCAGTGATGTGACAGTACTCGTCGGTGGCTACACCTTC. This chain joins TRBV2 and TRBJ1-2, with D tentatively TRBD1 (5 bases). CDR1 is SNHLY and CDR2 is FYNNEI in the germline V gene. V dropped 3 bases and J dropped 7 bases, with 18 bases sitting between them. The CDR3 consists of 15 residues.

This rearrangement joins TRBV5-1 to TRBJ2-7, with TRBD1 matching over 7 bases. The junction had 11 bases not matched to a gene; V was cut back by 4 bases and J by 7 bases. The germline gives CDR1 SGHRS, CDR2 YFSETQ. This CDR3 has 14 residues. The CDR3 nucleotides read TGCGCCAGCAGCACCGGACAGGCGCTGGCGGAGCAGTACTTC. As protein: CASSTGQALAEQYF.

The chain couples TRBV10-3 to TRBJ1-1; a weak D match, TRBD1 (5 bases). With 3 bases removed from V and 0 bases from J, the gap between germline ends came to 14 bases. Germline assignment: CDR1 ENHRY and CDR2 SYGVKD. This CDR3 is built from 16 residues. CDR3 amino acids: CAISDSAGRMNTEAFF. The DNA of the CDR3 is TGTGCCATCAGTGACTCTGCAGGGCGAATGAACACTGAAGCTTTCTTT.

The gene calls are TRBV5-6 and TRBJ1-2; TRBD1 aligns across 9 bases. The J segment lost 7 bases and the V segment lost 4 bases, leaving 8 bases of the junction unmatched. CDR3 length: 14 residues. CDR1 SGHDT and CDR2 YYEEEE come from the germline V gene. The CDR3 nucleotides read TGTGCCAGCAGCCTTTCCGGGACAGGGTCTGGCTACACCTTC. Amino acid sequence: CASSLSGTGSGYTF.

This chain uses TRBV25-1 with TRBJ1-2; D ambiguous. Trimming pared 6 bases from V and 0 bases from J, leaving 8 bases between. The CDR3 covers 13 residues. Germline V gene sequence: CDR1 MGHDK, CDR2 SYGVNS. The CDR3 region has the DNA TGTGCCAGCAGCTCATACTCTAACTATGGCTACACCTTC. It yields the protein CASSSYSNYGYTF.

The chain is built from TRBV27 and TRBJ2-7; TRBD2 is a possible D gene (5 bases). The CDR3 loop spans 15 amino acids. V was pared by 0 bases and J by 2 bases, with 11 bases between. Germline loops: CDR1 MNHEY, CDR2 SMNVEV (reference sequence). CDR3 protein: CASSLSPDLTYEQYF. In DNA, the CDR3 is TGTGCCAGCAGTTTATCCCCGGACTTGACCTACGAGCAGTACTTC.

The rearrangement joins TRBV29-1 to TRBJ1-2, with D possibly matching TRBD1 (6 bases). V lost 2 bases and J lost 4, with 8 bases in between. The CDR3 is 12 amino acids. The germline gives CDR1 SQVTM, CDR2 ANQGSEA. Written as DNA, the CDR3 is TGCAGCGTTGAATCAGGGGCCTATGGCTACACCTTC. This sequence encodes CSVESGAYGYTF.

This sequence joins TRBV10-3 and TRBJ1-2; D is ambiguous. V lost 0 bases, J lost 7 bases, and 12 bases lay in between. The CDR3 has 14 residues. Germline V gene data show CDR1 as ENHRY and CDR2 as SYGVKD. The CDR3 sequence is CAISESRGVGGYTF. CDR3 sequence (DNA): TGTGCCATCAGTGAGTCCCGGGGTGTGGGTGGCTACACCTTC.

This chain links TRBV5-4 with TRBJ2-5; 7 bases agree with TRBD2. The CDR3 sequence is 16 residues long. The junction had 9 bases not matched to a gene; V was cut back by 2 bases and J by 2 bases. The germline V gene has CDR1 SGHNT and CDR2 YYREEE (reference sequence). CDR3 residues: CASSFGRTGGQETQYF. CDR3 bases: TGTGCCAGCAGCTTTGGTAGAACGGGGGGTCAAGAGACCCAGTACTTC.

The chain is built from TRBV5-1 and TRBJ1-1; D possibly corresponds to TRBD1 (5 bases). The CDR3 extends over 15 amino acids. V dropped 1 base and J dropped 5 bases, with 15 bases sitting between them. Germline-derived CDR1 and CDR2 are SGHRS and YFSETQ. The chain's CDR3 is CASSLSIQGQTEAFF. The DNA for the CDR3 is TGCGCCAGCAGCTTGAGTATCCAGGGTCAGACTGAAGCTTTCTTT.

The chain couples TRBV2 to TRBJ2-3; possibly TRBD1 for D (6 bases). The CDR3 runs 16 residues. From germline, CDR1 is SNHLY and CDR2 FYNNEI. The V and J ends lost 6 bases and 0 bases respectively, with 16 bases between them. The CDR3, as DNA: TGTGCCAGCAGCCCCGCCCTGGGGGCTAGCACAGATACGCAGTATTTT. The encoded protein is CASSPALGASTDTQYF.

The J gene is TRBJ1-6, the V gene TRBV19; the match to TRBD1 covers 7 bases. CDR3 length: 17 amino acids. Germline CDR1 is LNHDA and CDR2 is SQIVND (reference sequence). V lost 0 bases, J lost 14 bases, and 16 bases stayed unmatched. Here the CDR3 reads CASSIDLTGVATYTLHF. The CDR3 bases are TGTGCCAGTAGTATAGATCTCACAGGGGTCGCAACCTACACCCTCCACTTT.

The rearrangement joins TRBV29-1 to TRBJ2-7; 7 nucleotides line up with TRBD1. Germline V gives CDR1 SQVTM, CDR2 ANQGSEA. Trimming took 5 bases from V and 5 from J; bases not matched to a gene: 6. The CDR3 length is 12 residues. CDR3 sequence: CSVYRGINEQYF. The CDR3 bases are TGCAGCGTTTACAGGGGTATAAACGAGCAGTACTTC.

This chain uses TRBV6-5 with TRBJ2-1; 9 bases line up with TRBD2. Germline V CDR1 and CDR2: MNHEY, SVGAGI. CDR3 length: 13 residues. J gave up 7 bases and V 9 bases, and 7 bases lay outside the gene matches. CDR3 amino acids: CASASGGKNEQFF. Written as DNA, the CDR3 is TGTGCCAGTGCAAGCGGGGGGAAGAATGAGCAGTTCTTC.

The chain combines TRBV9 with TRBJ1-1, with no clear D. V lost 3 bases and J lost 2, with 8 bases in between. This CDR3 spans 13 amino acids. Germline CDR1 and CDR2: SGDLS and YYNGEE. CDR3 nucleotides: TGTGCCAGCAGCGCGCCTCTAAACACTGAAGCTTTCTTT. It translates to CASSAPLNTEAFF.

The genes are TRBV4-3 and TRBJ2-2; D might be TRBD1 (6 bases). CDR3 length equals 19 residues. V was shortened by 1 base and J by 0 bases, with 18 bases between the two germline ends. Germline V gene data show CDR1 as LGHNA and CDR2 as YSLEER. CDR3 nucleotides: TGCGCCAGCAGCCAAGGGTCCGGGACACGAGGAGCGAACACCGGGGAGCTGTTTTTT. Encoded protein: CASSQGSGTRGANTGELFF.

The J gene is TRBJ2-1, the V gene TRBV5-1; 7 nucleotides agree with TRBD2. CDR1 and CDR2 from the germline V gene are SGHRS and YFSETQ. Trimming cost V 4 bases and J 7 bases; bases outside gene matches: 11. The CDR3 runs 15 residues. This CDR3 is CASSRGVQGLNEQFF. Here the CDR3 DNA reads TGCGCCAGCAGCCGGGGGGTGCAGGGTTTAAATGAGCAGTTCTTC.